One and the same sample provided the 4 T cell receptor beta chains below, sequenced in a study of blood T cell repertoires in COVID-19. TCRdb's table, derived via immunoSEQ multiplex PCR, lists solely in-frame clones and lacks some. Here the sample spans some 160,000 clones, 80% to 90% being singletons. Sequencing was carried out using peripheral blood. These receptor sequences come from a woman over 75 with acute or convalescent COVID-19.

The chain combines TRBV2 with TRBJ2-2, with 8 bases aligning to TRBD1. The CDR3 has 15 amino acids. CDR1 and CDR2 (germline): SNHLY, FYNNEI. V was pared by 7 bases and J by 2 bases, with 6 bases of the junction left unmatched. The DNA for the CDR3 is TGTGCCAGCACTACCCAGGGGGCAAACACCGGGGAGCTGTTTTTT. This sequence encodes CASTTQGANTGELFF.

The chain employs TRBV28 and TRBJ1-6, with D perhaps matching TRBD1 (5 bases). V lost 8 bases and J lost 7, with 18 bases in between. The germline V gene has CDR1 MDHEN and CDR2 SYDVKM. CDR3 size: 15 residues. In DNA form, the CDR3 reads TGTGCCAGCCAATCGGGGGGGAAGGGAAATTCACCCCTCCACTTT. Protein product: CASQSGGKGNSPLHF. The entire variable domain, with the rest obtained from reference TRBV28 and TRBJ1-6, is as follows: DVKVTQSSRYLVKRTGEKVFLECVQDMDHENMFWYRQDPGLGLRLIYFSYDVKMKEKGDIPEGYSVSREKKERFSLILESASTNQTSMYLCASQSGGKGNSPLHFGNGTRLTVT.

This clone has more than one count but fewer than ten. The CDR3 nucleotides are TGTGCCAGCAGTATCCAGGGATCTGGCTACACCTTC. This translates into CASSIQGSGYTF. This sequence joins TRBV6-5 and TRBJ1-2; D is possibly TRBD1 (5 bases). CDR3 length: 12 amino acids. CDR1 and CDR2 from the germline V gene are MNHEY and SVGAGI. V dropped 5 bases and J dropped 7 bases, with 11 bases sitting between them.

The rearrangement links TRBV19 to TRBJ2-1, with D uncertain. The germline V gene encodes CDR1 LNHDA and CDR2 SQIVND (reference sequence). V lost 5 bases and J lost 0, with 11 bases in between. This CDR3 has 15 residues. CDR3 nucleotides: TGTGCCAGTAGTCGCGGCGGTAGCTCCTACAATGAGCAGTTCTTC. The encoded protein is CASSRGGSSYNEQFF.